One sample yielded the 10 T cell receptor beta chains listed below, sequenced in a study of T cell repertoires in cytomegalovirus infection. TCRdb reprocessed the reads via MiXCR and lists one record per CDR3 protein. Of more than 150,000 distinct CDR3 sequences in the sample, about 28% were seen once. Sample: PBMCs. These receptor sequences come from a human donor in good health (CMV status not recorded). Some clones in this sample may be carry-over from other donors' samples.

In DNA, the CDR3 is TGTGCCAGCAGCCAGGAAAGGGGGGCGCGTCGCACTGAAGCTTTCTTT. As protein: CASSQERGARRTEAFF. The chain joins TRBV4-2 to TRBJ1-1; tentative D call: TRBD1 (6 bases). Germline V CDR1 and CDR2: LGHNA, YNFKEQ. The CDR3 extends over 16 amino acids. Trimming left V 3 bases short and J 4 bases short, with 18 bases between.

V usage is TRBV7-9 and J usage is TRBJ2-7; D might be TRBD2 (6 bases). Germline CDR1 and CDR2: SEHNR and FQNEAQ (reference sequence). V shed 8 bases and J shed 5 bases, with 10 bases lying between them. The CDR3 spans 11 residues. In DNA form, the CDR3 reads TGTGCCAGCGCCCCGGGGGACGAGCAGTACTTC. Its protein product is CASAPGDEQYF.

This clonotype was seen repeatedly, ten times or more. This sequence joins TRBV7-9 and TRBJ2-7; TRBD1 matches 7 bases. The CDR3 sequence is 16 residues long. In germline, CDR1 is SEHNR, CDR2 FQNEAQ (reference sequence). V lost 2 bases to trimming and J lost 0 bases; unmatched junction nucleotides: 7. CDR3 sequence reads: CASSLSWDSSSYEQYF. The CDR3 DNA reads TGTGCCAGCAGCTTATCCTGGGACAGCAGCTCCTACGAGCAGTACTTC.

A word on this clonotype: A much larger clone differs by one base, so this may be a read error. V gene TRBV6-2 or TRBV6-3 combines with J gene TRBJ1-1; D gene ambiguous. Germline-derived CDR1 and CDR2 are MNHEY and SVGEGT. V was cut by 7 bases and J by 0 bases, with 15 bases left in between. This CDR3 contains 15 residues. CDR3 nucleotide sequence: TGTGCCAGCAACAAAAAAGGGTCGGTGAACACTGAAGCTTTCTTT. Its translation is CASNKKGSVNTEAFF.

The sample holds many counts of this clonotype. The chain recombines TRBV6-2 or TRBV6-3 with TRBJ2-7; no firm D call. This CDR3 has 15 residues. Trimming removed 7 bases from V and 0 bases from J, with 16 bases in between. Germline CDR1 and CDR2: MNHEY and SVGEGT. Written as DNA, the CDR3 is TGTGCCAGCAAGGTGAGCGCACTCGGCTCCTACGAGCAGTACTTC. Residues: CASKVSALGSYEQYF.

The CDR3 here is CASSLTASGYNEQFF. CDR3 nucleotides: TGTGCCAGCAGCTTGACGGCTAGCGGGTACAATGAGCAGTTCTTC. V usage is TRBV7-2 and J usage is TRBJ2-1, with 8 bases identical to TRBD2. The CDR3 runs to 15 residues. The ends lost 3 bases at V and 4 bases at J; junction bases unmatched: 5. Germline V gives CDR1 SGHTA, CDR2 FQGNSA.

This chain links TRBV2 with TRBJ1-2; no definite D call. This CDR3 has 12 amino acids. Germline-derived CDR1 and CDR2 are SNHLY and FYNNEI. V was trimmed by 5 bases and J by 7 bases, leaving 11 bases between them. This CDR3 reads CASSRPTGGYTF. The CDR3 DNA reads TGTGCCAGCAGTCGACCCACGGGTGGCTACACCTTC.

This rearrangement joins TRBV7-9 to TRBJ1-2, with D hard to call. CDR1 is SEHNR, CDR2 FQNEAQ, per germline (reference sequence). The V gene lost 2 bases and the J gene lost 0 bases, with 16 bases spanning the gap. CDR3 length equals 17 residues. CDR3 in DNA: TGTGCCAGCAGCTTAAAAGGCAGCTGGGAGGCTAACTATGGCTACACCTTC. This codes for CASSLKGSWEANYGYTF. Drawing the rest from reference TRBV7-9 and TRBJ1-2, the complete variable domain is DTGVSQNPRHKITKRGQNVTFRCDPISEHNRLYWYRQTLGQGPEFLTYFQNEAQLEKSRLLSDRFSAERPKGSFSTLEIQRTEQGDSAMYLCASSLKGSWEANYGYTFGSGTRLTVV.

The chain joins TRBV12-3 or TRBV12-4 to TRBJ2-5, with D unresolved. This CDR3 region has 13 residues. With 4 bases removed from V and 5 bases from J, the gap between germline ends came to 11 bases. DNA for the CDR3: TGTGCCAGCAGTTGGGCAGGCGGCGAGACCCAGTACTTC. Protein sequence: CASSWAGGETQYF.

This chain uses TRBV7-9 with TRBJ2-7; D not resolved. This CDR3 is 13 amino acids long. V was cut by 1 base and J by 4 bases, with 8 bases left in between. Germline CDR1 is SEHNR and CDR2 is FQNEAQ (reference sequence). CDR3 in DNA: TGTGCCAGCAGCTTAGAGAACACGTACGAGCAGTACTTC. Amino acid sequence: CASSLENTYEQYF. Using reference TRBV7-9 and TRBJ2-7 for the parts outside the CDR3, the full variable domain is DTGVSQNPRHKITKRGQNVTFRCDPISEHNRLYWYRQTLGQGPEFLTYFQNEAQLEKSRLLSDRFSAERPKGSFSTLEIQRTEQGDSAMYLCASSLENTYEQYFGPGTRLTVT.